The clone carrying this T cell receptor beta chain was seen at least ten times. These data come from a study of low-dose radiotherapy and immunotherapy resistance in tumors. Regarding time point: after trial treatment. Treatment noted: LDRT plus nivolumab, ipilimumab, low-dose cyclophosphamide and aspirin (RACIN trial). The length of the CDR3 is 13 residues. After removal of 3 bases from V and 11 bases from J, the junction contained 7 bases not matched to a gene. CDR1 LNHDA and CDR2 SQIVND come from the germline V gene (reference sequence). Both TCRalpha and TCRbeta chains were reverse transcribed with V-gene-specific primers. TCRs were amplified for 15 to 25 PCR cycles with a constant-region primer and V-primer adapter. TCRdb re-analysed the reads in MiXCR, keeping a single row per CDR3 protein. Here the sample spans about 58,000 distinct CDR3 sequences, about 25% being singletons.

The TCR was taken from a male donor with prostate cancer. Sequenced here: PBMCs, sampled after low-dose radiotherapy plus immunotherapy. This chain joins TRBV19 and TRBJ2-4; TRBD1 aligns across 7 bases. The CDR3 sequence is CASSIGAGGFQYF. CDR3 bases: TGTGCCAGTAGTATTGGGGCAGGGGGATTTCAGTACTTC.